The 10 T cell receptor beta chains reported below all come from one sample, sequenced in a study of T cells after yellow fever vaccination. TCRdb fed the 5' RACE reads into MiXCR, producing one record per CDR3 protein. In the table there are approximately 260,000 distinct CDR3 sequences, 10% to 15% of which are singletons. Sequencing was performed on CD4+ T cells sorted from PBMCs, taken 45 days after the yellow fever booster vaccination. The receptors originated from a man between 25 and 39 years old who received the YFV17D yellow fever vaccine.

The CDR3 protein is CASSYLRQYEQYF. CDR3 bases: TGTGCCAGCAGTTACTTGCGGCAGTACGAGCAGTACTTC. V and J are TRBV6-2 or TRBV6-3 and TRBJ2-7, with unresolved D. Trimming left V 1 base short and J 4 bases short, with 8 bases between. This CDR3 region has 13 residues. Germline V lookup: CDR1 MNHEY, CDR2 SVGEGT.

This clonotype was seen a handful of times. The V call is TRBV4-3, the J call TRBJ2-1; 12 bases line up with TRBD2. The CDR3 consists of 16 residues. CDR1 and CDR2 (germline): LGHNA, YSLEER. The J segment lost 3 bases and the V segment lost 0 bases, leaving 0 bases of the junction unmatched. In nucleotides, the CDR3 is TGCGCCAGCAGCCAAGAACTAGCGGGGGGCTACAATGAGCAGTTCTTC. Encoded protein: CASSQELAGGYNEQFF.

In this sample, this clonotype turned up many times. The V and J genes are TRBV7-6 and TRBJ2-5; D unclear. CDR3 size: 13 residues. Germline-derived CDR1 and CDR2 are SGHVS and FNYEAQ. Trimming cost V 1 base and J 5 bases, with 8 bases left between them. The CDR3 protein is CASSLEAGETQYF. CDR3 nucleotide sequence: TGTGCCAGCAGCTTAGAGGCTGGGGAGACCCAGTACTTC.

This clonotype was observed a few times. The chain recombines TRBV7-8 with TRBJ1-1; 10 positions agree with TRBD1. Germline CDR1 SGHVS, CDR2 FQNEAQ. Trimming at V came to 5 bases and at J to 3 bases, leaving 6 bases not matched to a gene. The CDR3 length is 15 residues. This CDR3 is CASSPRDRGYTEAFF. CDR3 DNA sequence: TGTGCCAGCAGCCCGAGGGACAGGGGATACACTGAAGCTTTCTTT.

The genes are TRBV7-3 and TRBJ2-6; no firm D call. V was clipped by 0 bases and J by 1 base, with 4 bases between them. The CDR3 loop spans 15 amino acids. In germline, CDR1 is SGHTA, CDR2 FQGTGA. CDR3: CASSLTRSGANVLTF. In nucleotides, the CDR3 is TGTGCCAGCAGCTTAACAAGATCTGGGGCCAACGTCCTGACTTTC. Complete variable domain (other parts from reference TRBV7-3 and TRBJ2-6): GAGVSQTPSNKVTEKGKYVELRCDPISGHTALYWYRQSLGQGPEFLIYFQGTGAADDSGLPNDRFFAVRPEGSVSTLKIQRTERGDSAVYLCASSLTRSGANVLTFGAGSRLTVL.

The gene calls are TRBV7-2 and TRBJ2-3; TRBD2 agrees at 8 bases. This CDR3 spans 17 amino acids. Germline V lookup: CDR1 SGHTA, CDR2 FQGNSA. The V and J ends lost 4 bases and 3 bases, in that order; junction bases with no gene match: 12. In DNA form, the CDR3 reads TGTGCCAGCAGCTCCCGGGGAGCGGGAGTAGGTACAGATACGCAGTATTTT. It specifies CASSSRGAGVGTDTQYF.

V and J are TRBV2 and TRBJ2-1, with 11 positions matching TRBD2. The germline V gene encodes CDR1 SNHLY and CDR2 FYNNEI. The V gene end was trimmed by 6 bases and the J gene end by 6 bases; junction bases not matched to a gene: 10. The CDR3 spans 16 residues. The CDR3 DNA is TGTGCCAGCAGAACCCTTAGCGGGAGGGAATTCAATGAGCAGTTCTTC. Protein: CASRTLSGREFNEQFF.

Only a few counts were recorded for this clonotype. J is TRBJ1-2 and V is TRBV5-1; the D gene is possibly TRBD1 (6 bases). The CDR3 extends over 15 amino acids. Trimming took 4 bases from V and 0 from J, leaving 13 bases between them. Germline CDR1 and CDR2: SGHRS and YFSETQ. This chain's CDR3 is CASSQMTGANYGYTF. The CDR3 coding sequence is TGCGCCAGCAGCCAGATGACAGGCGCTAACTATGGCTACACCTTC.

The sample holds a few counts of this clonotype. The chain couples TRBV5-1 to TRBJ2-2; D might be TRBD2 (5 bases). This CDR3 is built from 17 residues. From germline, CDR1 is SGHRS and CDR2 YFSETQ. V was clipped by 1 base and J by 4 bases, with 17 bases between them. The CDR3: CASSLTNPGVPTGELFF. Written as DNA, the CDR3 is TGCGCCAGCAGCTTGACAAACCCCGGGGTCCCCACCGGGGAGCTGTTTTTT.

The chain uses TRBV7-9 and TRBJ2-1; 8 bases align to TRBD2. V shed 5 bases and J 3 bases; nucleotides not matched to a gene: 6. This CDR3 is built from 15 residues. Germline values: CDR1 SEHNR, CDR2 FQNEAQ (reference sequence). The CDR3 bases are TGTGCCAGCAGCCACGGGGCGGGAGGCTACAATGAGCAGTTCTTC. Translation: CASSHGAGGYNEQFF. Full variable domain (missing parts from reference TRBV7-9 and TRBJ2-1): DTGVSQNPRHKITKRGQNVTFRCDPISEHNRLYWYRQTLGQGPEFLTYFQNEAQLEKSRLLSDRFSAERPKGSFSTLEIQRTEQGDSAMYLCASSHGAGGYNEQFFGPGTRLTVL.